A selection of T cell receptor beta chains follows, all from one sample in a study of shared clonotypes between healthy human individuals. Here immunoSEQ multiplex PCR was the method, and the copy in TCRdb shows in-frame clones only, minus some. The data contain 400,000 or so clones, approximately 96% of them seen just once; the ten biggest clones take up 0.32%. The sequencing sample was made of memory CD8+ T cells sorted from blood. These receptors originate from a man in his thirties or forties in good health. Both conserved end residues are part of each CDR3. A D gene is named only where the DNA matches it firmly. Rows may omit the clone size; those that give it use once, few, many or a size class.

cdr3_nt: TGTGCCAGCAGCTTAGCGACTAGCGGAGAGCAGTTCTTC
cdr3_aa: CASSLATSGEQFF
d_call: TRBD2
j_call: TRBJ2-1
clone_size: .
v_call: TRBV7-2

cdr3_nt: TGTGCCAGCAGTGACCTCGGACAGGGGGCTGGTGGCTACACCTTC
cdr3_aa: CASSDLGQGAGGYTF
d_call: TRBD1
j_call: TRBJ1-2
clone_size: .
v_call: TRBV6-1

cdr3_nt: TGCGCCAGCAGCTTGAGGGGGATGAACACTGAAGCTTTCTTT
cdr3_aa: CASSLRGMNTEAFF
d_call: .
j_call: TRBJ1-1
clone_size: once
v_call: TRBV5-1

cdr3_nt: TGCGCCAGCAGTGCAGGTCGGGACGGCGAGCAGTACTTC
cdr3_aa: CASSAGRDGEQYF
d_call: .
j_call: TRBJ2-7
clone_size: once
v_call: TRBV10-1

cdr3_nt: TGTGCCAGCAGCCAGGACAGGGAAGTCTACGAGCAGTACTTC
cdr3_aa: CASSQDREVYEQYF
d_call: TRBD1
j_call: TRBJ2-7
clone_size: .
v_call: TRBV5-4

cdr3_nt: TGTGCCTGGAGGACTCAGGGGGCAAACTATGGCTACACCTTC
cdr3_aa: CAWRTQGANYGYTF
d_call: TRBD1
j_call: TRBJ1-2
clone_size: .
v_call: TRBV30

cdr3_nt: TGTGCCAGCTCACCTCTAAGCAGCCAAGCTTTCTTT
cdr3_aa: CASSPLSSQAFF
d_call: .
j_call: TRBJ1-1
clone_size: .
v_call: TRBV18

cdr3_nt: TGCAGTGCTAGGCCAGGCTATGGCTACACCTTC
cdr3_aa: CSARPGYGYTF
d_call: .
j_call: TRBJ1-2
clone_size: .
v_call: TRBV20-1

cdr3_nt: TGTGCCAGCTCACCGGGGTTACAAGAGACCCAGTACTTC
cdr3_aa: CASSPGLQETQYF
d_call: .
j_call: TRBJ2-5
clone_size: .
v_call: TRBV18

cdr3_nt: TGTGCCAGCAGTGCTAGTCTTTTCTCCTACGAGCAGTACTTC
cdr3_aa: CASSASLFSYEQYF
d_call: .
j_call: TRBJ2-7
clone_size: .
v_call: TRBV25-1

cdr3_nt: TGCGCCAGCGGACTAGCGGGAGGGTACAATGAGCAGTTCTTC
cdr3_aa: CASGLAGGYNEQFF
d_call: TRBD2
j_call: TRBJ2-1
clone_size: .
v_call: TRBV10-2

cdr3_nt: TGTGCCAGCAGCCGTACGGACAGGGGGCAGTATTTT
cdr3_aa: CASSRTDRGQYF
d_call: TRBD1
j_call: TRBJ2-3
clone_size: .
v_call: TRBV5-6

cdr3_nt: TGTGCCAGCAGGCTACCAGATACGCAGTATTTT
cdr3_aa: CASRLPDTQYF
d_call: .
j_call: TRBJ2-3
clone_size: .
v_call: TRBV2

cdr3_nt: TGTGCCTGGAGTGTGGCCAGTCCAGATACGCAGTATTTT
cdr3_aa: CAWSVASPDTQYF
d_call: .
j_call: TRBJ2-3
clone_size: .
v_call: TRBV30

cdr3_nt: TGTGCCAGAACCCCAGAGAATCTACGAGGGCAGTACTTC
cdr3_aa: CARTPENLRGQYF
d_call: .
j_call: TRBJ2-7
clone_size: .
v_call: TRBV5-3

cdr3_nt: TGTGCCAGCAGTTACTCGGCCAGCACCGGGGAGCTGTTTTTT
cdr3_aa: CASSYSASTGELFF
d_call: .
j_call: TRBJ2-2
clone_size: .
v_call: TRBV6-5

cdr3_nt: TGTGCCAGCAGCTCGGCTCCGGTTCTTGGCGGGAGCGACGAGCAGTACTTC
cdr3_aa: CASSSAPVLGGSDEQYF
d_call: TRBD2
j_call: TRBJ2-7
clone_size: .
v_call: TRBV5-6

cdr3_nt: TGCGCCAGCAGCCAAGATCTAGCGCTCTACAATGAGCAGTTCTTC
cdr3_aa: CASSQDLALYNEQFF
d_call: .
j_call: TRBJ2-1
clone_size: .
v_call: TRBV4-1

cdr3_nt: TGTGCCAGCAGTTCCACAGGGTACTATGGCTACACCTTC
cdr3_aa: CASSSTGYYGYTF
d_call: .
j_call: TRBJ1-2
clone_size: .
v_call: TRBV28

cdr3_nt: TGTGCCAGCAGCCACCGGGACGCCTTAGTGGATACGCAGTATTTT
cdr3_aa: CASSHRDALVDTQYF
d_call: .
j_call: TRBJ2-3
clone_size: .
v_call: TRBV7-6

cdr3_nt: TGTGCCAGCAGTTTAGTTAGGGTGTTCGTATATGGCTACACCTTC
cdr3_aa: CASSLVRVFVYGYTF
d_call: .
j_call: TRBJ1-2
clone_size: .
v_call: TRBV28

cdr3_nt: TGTGCCAGCTCACTTGGGACAGGCTATGGCTACACCTTC
cdr3_aa: CASSLGTGYGYTF
d_call: TRBD1
j_call: TRBJ1-2
clone_size: .
v_call: TRBV18

cdr3_nt: TGTGCCAGCAGTCCGGGATGGAACATTCAGTACTTC
cdr3_aa: CASSPGWNIQYF
d_call: .
j_call: TRBJ2-4
clone_size: .
v_call: TRBV27

cdr3_nt: TGTGCCAGCTCGACAGGGAACACTGAAGCTTTCTTT
cdr3_aa: CASSTGNTEAFF
d_call: .
j_call: TRBJ1-1
clone_size: once
v_call: TRBV27

cdr3_nt: TGTGCCTGGGCCGGGGGCAGGGAGGGACAGCCCCAGCATTTT
cdr3_aa: CAWAGGREGQPQHF
d_call: .
j_call: TRBJ1-5
clone_size: .
v_call: TRBV30

cdr3_nt: TGTGCCAGCAGCTTAGGGTCCGGGACAGGCCCTTTTAGGGGATACGAGCAGTACTTC
cdr3_aa: CASSLGSGTGPFRGYEQYF
d_call: TRBD1
j_call: TRBJ2-7
clone_size: once
v_call: TRBV11-2

cdr3_nt: TGTGCCAGTAGTATAGTCGTCGGCTCTGGAAACACCATATATTTT
cdr3_aa: CASSIVVGSGNTIYF
d_call: .
j_call: TRBJ1-3
clone_size: .
v_call: TRBV19

cdr3_nt: TGTGCCAGCAGCCAAGGATTCTACGAGCAGTACTTC
cdr3_aa: CASSQGFYEQYF
d_call: .
j_call: TRBJ2-7
clone_size: .
v_call: TRBV16

cdr3_nt: TGTGCCAGCAGTGACACGACTAGCGATAGCACAGATACGCAGTATTTT
cdr3_aa: CASSDTTSDSTDTQYF
d_call: TRBD2
j_call: TRBJ2-3
clone_size: .
v_call: TRBV2

cdr3_nt: TGTGCCAGTAGTGCAACTAGCGGGGTAACCTACGAGCAGTACTTC
cdr3_aa: CASSATSGVTYEQYF
d_call: TRBD2
j_call: TRBJ2-7
clone_size: .
v_call: TRBV19

cdr3_nt: TGTGCCTGGAGTGAGGCCAGGACTAGCCTTTCCTACGAGCAGTACTTC
cdr3_aa: CAWSEARTSLSYEQYF
d_call: TRBD2
j_call: TRBJ2-7
clone_size: .
v_call: TRBV30

cdr3_nt: TGCGCCAGCAGCTTACTAGCCCTTAGCACAGATACGCAGTATTTT
cdr3_aa: CASSLLALSTDTQYF
d_call: .
j_call: TRBJ2-3
clone_size: .
v_call: TRBV5-1

cdr3_nt: TGCAGTGCTCAGAAAGAGACCCAGTACTTC
cdr3_aa: CSAQKETQYF
d_call: .
j_call: TRBJ2-5
clone_size: .
v_call: TRBV20-1

cdr3_nt: TGTGCCAGCAGTCAGCCTAGCGGGAGGGTCGTTGCGCAGTATTTT
cdr3_aa: CASSQPSGRVVAQYF
d_call: TRBD2
j_call: TRBJ2-3
clone_size: .
v_call: TRBV6-6

cdr3_nt: TGTGCCAGCAGGGGGTACGGGGCTGAGCAGTTCTTC
cdr3_aa: CASRGYGAEQFF
d_call: .
j_call: TRBJ2-1
clone_size: .
v_call: TRBV5-6

cdr3_nt: TGTGCCTGGAGTGTACCCAGGGCGGATACGCAGTATTTT
cdr3_aa: CAWSVPRADTQYF
d_call: .
j_call: TRBJ2-3
clone_size: .
v_call: TRBV30